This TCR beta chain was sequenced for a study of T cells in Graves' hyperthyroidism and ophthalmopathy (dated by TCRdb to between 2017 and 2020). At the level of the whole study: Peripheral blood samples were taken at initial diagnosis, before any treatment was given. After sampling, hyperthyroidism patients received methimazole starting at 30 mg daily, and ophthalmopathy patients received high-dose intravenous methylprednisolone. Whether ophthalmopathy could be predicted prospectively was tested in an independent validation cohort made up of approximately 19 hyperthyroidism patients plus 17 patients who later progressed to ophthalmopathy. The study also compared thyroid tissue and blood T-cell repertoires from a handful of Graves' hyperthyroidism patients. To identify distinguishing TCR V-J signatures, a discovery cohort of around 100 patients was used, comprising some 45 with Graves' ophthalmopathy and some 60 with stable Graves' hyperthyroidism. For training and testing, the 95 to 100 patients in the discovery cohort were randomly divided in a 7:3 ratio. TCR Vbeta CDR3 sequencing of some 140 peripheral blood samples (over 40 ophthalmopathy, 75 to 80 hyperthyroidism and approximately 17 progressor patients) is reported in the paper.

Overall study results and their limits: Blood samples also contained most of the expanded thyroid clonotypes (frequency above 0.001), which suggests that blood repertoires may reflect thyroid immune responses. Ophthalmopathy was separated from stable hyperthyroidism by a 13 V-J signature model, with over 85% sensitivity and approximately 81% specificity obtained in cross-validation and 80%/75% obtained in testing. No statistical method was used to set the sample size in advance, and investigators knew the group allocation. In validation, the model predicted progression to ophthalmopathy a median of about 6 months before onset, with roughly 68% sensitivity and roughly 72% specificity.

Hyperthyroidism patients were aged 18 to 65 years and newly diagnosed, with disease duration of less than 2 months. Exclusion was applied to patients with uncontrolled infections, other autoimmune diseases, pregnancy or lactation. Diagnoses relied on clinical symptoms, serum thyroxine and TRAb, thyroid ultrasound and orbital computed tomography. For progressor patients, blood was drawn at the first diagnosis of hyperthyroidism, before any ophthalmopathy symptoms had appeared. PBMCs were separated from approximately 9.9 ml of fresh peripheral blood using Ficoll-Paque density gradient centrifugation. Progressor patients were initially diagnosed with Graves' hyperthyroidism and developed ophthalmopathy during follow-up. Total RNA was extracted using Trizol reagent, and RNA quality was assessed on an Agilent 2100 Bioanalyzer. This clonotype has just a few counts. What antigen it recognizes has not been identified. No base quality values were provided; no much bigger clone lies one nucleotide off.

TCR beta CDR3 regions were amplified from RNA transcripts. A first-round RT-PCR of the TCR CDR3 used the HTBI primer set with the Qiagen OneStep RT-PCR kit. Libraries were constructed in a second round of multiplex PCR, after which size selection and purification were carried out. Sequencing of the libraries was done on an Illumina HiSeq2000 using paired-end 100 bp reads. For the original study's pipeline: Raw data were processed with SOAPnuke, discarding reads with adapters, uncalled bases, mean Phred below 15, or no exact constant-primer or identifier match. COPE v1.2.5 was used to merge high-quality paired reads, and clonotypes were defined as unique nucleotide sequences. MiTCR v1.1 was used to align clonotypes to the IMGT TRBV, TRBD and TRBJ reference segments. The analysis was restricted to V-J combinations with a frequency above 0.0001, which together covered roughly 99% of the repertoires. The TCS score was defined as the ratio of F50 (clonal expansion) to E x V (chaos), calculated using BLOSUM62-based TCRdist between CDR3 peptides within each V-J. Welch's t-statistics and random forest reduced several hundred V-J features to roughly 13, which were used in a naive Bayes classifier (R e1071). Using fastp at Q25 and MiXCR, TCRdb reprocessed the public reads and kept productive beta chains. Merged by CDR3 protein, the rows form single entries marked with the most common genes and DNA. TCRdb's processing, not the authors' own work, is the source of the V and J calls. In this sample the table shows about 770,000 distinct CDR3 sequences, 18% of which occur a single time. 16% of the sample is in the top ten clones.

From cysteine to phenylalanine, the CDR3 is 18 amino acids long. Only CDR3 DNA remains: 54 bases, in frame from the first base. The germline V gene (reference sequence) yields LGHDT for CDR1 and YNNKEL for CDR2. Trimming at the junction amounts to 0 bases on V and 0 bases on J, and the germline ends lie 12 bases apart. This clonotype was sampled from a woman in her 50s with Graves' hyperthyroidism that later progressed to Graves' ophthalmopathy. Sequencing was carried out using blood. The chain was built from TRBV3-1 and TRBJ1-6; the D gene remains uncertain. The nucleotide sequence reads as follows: TGTGCCAGCAGCCAAGATGGGTTTTTCAGCTCCTATAATTCACCCCTCCACTTT. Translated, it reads CASSQDGFFSSYNSPLHF.